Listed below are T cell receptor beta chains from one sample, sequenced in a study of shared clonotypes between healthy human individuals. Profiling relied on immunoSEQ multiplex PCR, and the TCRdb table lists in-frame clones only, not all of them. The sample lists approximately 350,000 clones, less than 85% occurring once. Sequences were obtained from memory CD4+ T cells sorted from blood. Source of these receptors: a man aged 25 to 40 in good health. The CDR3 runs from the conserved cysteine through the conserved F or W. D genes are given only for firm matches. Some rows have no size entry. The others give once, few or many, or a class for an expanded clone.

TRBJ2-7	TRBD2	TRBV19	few	CASSIGLAGGKQYF	TGTGCCAGTAGTATAGGACTAGCGGGAGGGAAGCAGTACTTC
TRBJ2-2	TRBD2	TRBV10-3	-	CAISSTKGTSGNWGTGELFF	TGTGCCATCAGCTCTACTAAAGGGACTAGCGGCAACTGGGGCACCGGGGAGCTGTTTTTT
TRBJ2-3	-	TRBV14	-	CASSQDPRSNTQYF	TGTGCCAGCAGCCAGGACCCTAGATCGAATACGCAGTATTTT
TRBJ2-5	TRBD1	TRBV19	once	CASSIGGRGQETQYF	TGTGCCAGTAGTATAGGAGGCAGGGGGCAAGAGACCCAGTACTTC
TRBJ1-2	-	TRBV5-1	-	CASSLASGFNYGYTF	TGCGCCAGCAGCTTGGCCTCCGGATTCAACTATGGCTACACCTTC
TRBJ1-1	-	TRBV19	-	CASSVLGGTEAFF	TGTGCCAGTAGTGTCCTGGGGGGAACTGAAGCTTTCTTT
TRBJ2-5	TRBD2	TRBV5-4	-	CASSPVPGLQETQYF	TGTGCCAGCAGCCCTGTACCGGGACTACAAGAGACCCAGTACTTC
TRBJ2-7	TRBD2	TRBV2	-	CASSERLAGVLSTWEQYF	TGTGCCAGCAGTGAGAGGCTAGCGGGAGTACTCTCTACTTGGGAGCAGTACTTC
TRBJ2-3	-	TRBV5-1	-	CASSLDPVAAESDTQYF	TGCGCCAGCAGCTTGGACCCCGTGGCGGCAGAGTCGGATACGCAGTATTTT
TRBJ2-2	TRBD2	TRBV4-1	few	CASSHRGTSGNTNTGELFF	TGCGCCAGCAGCCACCGCGGGACTAGCGGGAATACAAACACCGGGGAGCTGTTTTTT
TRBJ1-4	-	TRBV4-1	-	CASSQGWGKRDEKLFF	TGCGCCAGCAGCCAAGGCTGGGGAAAGAGGGATGAAAAACTGTTTTTT
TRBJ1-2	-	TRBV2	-	CASSAGGSGYTF	TGTGCCAGCAGCGCAGGTGGTTCTGGCTACACCTTC
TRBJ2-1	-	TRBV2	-	CASGGQFTYNEQFF	TGTGCCAGCGGGGGTCAGTTCACCTACAATGAGCAGTTCTTC
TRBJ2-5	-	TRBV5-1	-	CASRMGLDGETQYF	TGCGCCAGCAGGATGGGTCTCGACGGGGAGACCCAGTACTTC
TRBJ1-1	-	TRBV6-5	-	CASSFEGEGTEAFF	TGTGCCAGCAGCTTCGAGGGGGAAGGCACTGAAGCTTTCTTT
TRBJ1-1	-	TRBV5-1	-	CASSLFGGTEAFF	TGCGCCAGCAGCTTGTTTGGGGGCACTGAAGCTTTCTTT
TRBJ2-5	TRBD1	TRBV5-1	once	CASSRRTGFQETQYF	TGCGCCAGCAGCCGACGGACAGGGTTCCAAGAGACCCAGTACTTC
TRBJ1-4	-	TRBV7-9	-	CASSLEAGANEKLFF	TGTGCCAGCAGCTTAGAGGCAGGAGCTAATGAAAAACTGTTTTTT
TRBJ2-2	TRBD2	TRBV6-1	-	CASGEELAGDAATGELFF	TGTGCCAGCGGTGAGGAACTAGCGGGAGATGCGGCGACCGGGGAGCTGTTTTTT
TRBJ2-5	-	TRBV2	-	CASTQGGETQYF	TGTGCCAGCACCCAGGGGGGCGAGACCCAGTACTTC
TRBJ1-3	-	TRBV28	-	CAMRPTNSGNTIYF	TGTGCCATGAGGCCGACGAACTCTGGAAACACCATATATTTT
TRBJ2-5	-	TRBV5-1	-	CASSWDQETQYF	TGCGCCAGCAGCTGGGACCAAGAGACCCAGTACTTC
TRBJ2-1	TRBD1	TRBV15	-	CATSRDQDRGIQNNEQFF	TGTGCCACCAGCAGAGATCAGGACAGGGGTATCCAAAACAATGAGCAGTTCTTC
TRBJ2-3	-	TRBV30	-	CAWSVGSDTQYF	TGTGCCTGGAGTGTAGGGTCCGATACGCAGTATTTT
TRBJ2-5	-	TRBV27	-	CASSRQAGTQYF	TGTGCCAGCAGCAGACAGGCAGGGACCCAGTACTTC
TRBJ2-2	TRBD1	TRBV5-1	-	CASSPEGQDHTGELFF	TGCGCCAGCAGCCCGGAGGGACAGGATCACACCGGGGAGCTGTTTTTT
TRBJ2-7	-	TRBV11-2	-	CASSLRVGGATYEQYF	TGTGCCAGCAGCTTAAGGGTCGGGGGCGCGACCTACGAGCAGTACTTC
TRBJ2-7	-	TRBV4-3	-	CASSQDYREYEQYF	TGCGCCAGCAGCCAAGACTACAGGGAGTACGAGCAGTACTTC
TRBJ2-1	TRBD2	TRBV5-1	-	CASSLAGLAGPNEQFF	TGCGCCAGCAGCTTGGCGGGACTAGCGGGGCCCAATGAGCAGTTCTTC
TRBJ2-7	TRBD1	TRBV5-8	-	CASSLSRDRVYEQYF	TGTGCCAGCAGCTTGTCAAGGGACAGGGTCTACGAGCAGTACTTC
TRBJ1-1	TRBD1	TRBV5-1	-	CASSRDRIAEAFF	TGCGCCAGCAGCAGGGACAGGATCGCTGAAGCTTTCTTT
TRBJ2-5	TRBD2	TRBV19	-	CASRTGTSGPETQYF	TGTGCCAGTAGGACCGGGACTAGTGGCCCGGAGACCCAGTACTTC
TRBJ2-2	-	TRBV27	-	CASRQGRITGELFF	TGTGCCAGCAGACAGGGTCGGATCACCGGGGAGCTGTTTTTT
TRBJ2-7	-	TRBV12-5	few	CASGLVSRGTYEQYF	TGTGCTAGTGGTTTGGTAAGTCGGGGCACCTACGAGCAGTACTTC
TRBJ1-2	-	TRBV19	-	CASSIRQSYGYTF	TGTGCCAGTAGTATCAGGCAGAGCTATGGCTACACCTTC
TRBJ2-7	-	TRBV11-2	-	CASSLEGAAYEQYF	TGTGCCAGCAGCTTAGAGGGGGCAGCCTACGAGCAGTACTTC
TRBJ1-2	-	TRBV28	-	CASSLSLGGYTF	TGTGCCAGCAGTTTATCCCTTGGTGGCTACACCTTC
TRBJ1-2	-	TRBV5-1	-	CASSYNTGTNLIYGYTF	TGCGCCAGCAGCTACAATACTGGGACCAACCTTATCTATGGCTACACCTTC
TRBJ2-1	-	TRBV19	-	CASSNLVEQFF	TGTGCCAGTAGTAACCTAGTTGAGCAGTTCTTC
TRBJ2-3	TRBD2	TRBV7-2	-	CASSFGGRPDTQYF	TGTGCCAGCAGCTTCGGCGGGAGGCCAGATACGCAGTATTTT
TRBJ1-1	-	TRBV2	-	CARRHDIGSAMNTEAFF	TGTGCCAGAAGACATGACATTGGGTCTGCTATGAACACTGAAGCTTTCTTT
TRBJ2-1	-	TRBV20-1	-	CSARRVNEQFF	TGCAGTGCTAGACGCGTCAATGAGCAGTTCTTC
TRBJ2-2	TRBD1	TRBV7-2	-	CASSRQGGTGELFF	TGTGCCAGCAGTCGACAGGGGGGTACCGGGGAGCTGTTTTTT
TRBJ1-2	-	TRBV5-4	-	CASSDQTEGYTF	TGTGCCAGCAGCGATCAGACAGAAGGCTACACCTTC
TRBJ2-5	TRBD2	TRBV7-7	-	CASSLGLAGQETQYF	TGTGCTAGCAGCTTAGGCCTAGCGGGCCAAGAGACCCAGTACTTC
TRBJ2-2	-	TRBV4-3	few	CASSQEGGTVTGELFF	TGCGCCAGCAGCCAAGAGGGAGGGACAGTCACCGGGGAGCTGTTTTTT
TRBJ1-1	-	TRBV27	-	CASSLSWRAMNTEAFF	TGTGCCAGCAGTTTATCTTGGCGGGCGATGAACACTGAAGCTTTCTTT
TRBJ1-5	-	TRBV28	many	CASSLVRSAGPSDQPQHF	TGTGCCAGCAGTTTAGTAAGGTCTGCGGGACCGTCCGACCAGCCCCAGCATTTT
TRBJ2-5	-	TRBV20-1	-	CSARPGYTQYF	TGCAGTGCCCGGCCAGGGTACACCCAGTACTTC
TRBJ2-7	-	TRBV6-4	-	CASKKTSPKGPYEQYF	TGTGCCAGCAAGAAAACTAGCCCTAAGGGGCCCTACGAGCAGTACTTC
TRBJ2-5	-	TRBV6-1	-	CASRASLVRVRTQYF	TGTGCCAGCAGGGCGAGCCTAGTTAGGGTTCGGACCCAGTACTTC